The clone carrying this T cell receptor (beta chain) occurred a few times. Participants' own reports of clinical history determined their cohort assignment. In the original processing: Researchers report that nucleated cell counts were estimated from reference gene primer amplification. Clones were read by immunoSEQ multiplex PCR, and TCRdb kept only the in-frame ones, dropping some. The V and J calls and the clone size are those of that table, but D and trimming were determined from the DNA. The sample holds around 450,000 clones, roughly nine tenths seen once. V lost 1 base, J lost 5 bases, and 8 bases lay in between. CDR3 length equals 13 residues. The data derive from a study of blood T cell repertoires in COVID-19. Across the study: Acute and convalescent COVID-19 samples came from the United States, Italy and Spain.

The chain combines TRBV12-3 or TRBV12-4 with TRBJ2-5; D ambiguous. Sequencing used PBMCs or T cells enriched from blood (not recorded which). This clonotype originated in a young woman who had recovered from COVID-19. The CDR3 region has the DNA TGTGCCAGCAGTTTAGAGAGCGAGGAGACCCAGTACTTC. Its translation: CASSLESEETQYF.